The next 31 T cell receptor beta chains were all read from a single sample in a study of technical replicates of blood from several donors. TCRdb's table, derived via immunoSEQ multiplex PCR, lists solely in-frame clones and lacks some. Of approximately 80,000 clones detected, roughly 90% appear once; the ten largest clones hold roughly 0.41%. The sequenced sample was T cells isolated from PBMCs. Receptor source: a human donor in good health.

Only one count was recorded for this clone. This sequence joins TRBV30 and TRBJ2-3; 9 bases agree with TRBD2. CDR1 is GTSNPN and CDR2 is SVGIG in the germline V gene (reference sequence). Germline trimming cut 4 bases from V and 4 bases from J; bases unmatched to any gene: 9. CDR3 length: 15 amino acids. The CDR3 region has the DNA TGTGCCTGGACCCTAGGGGTAGCGGGGGCAGATACGCAGTATTTT. This codes for CAWTLGVAGADTQYF.

The chain carries TRBV7-2 and TRBJ1-1; D remains ambiguous. The germline CDR1 and CDR2 sequences are SGHTA and FQGNSA. The CDR3 totals 14 residues. Trimming shortened V by 0 bases and J by 1 base, and 6 bases separated the two germline ends. DNA for the CDR3: TGTGCCAGCAGCTTAGCGGCGGAGAACACTGAAGCTTTCTTT. Amino acids: CASSLAAENTEAFF.

The rearrangement links TRBV2 to TRBJ1-4; TRBD1 is a possible D gene (6 bases). Trimming took off 6 bases at V and 6 bases at J, with 14 bases between the two ends. This CDR3 is 14 amino acids long. Germline CDR1 and CDR2: SNHLY and FYNNEI. The CDR3 bases are TGTGCCAGCAGCAATGGCAGGGGTGATGAAAAACTGTTTTTT. This translates into CASSNGRGDEKLFF.

The chain recombines TRBV5-1 with TRBJ2-2, with D possibly matching TRBD2 (5 bases). Deletions cut 0 bases from V and 10 bases from J, with 13 bases between. The CDR3 consists of 14 residues. In germline, CDR1 is SGHRS, CDR2 YFSETQ. This chain's CDR3 is CASSLALGAEELFF. The CDR3, as DNA: TGCGCCAGCAGCTTGGCCCTGGGAGCGGAGGAGCTGTTTTTT.

This chain connects TRBV2 to TRBJ2-7, with TRBD2 matching 7 bases. V gave up 8 bases and J gave up 11 bases; unmatched junction bases: 21. CDR3 length equals 15 residues. Per the germline V gene, CDR1 is SNHLY and CDR2 is FYNNEI. The CDR3 DNA sequence: TGTGCCAGCGCCCTCGGAGCGGGAAAGGTTGTGGGGGAGTACTTC. Translated, it gives CASALGAGKVVGEYF. Complete variable domain (other parts from reference TRBV2 and TRBJ2-7): EPEVTQTPSHQVTQMGQEVILRCVPISNHLYFYWYRQILGQKVEFLVSFYNNEISEKSEIFDDQFSVERPDGSNFTLKIRSTKLEDSAMYFCASALGAGKVVGEYFGPGTRLTVT.

The rearrangement links TRBV2 to TRBJ2-2; D perhaps matches TRBD2 (6 bases). The CDR3 consists of 15 residues. Germline lookup yields CDR1 SNHLY and CDR2 FYNNEI. V was clipped by 1 base and J by 7 bases, with 13 bases between them. CDR3 amino acids: CASSEVGLGNGELFF. CDR3 DNA: TGTGCCAGCAGTGAAGTGGGACTGGGGAACGGGGAGCTGTTTTTT. The entire variable domain, with the rest obtained from reference TRBV2 and TRBJ2-2, is as follows: EPEVTQTPSHQVTQMGQEVILRCVPISNHLYFYWYRQILGQKVEFLVSFYNNEISEKSEIFDDQFSVERPDGSNFTLKIRSTKLEDSAMYFCASSEVGLGNGELFFGEGSRLTVL.

This clone occurred once. V and J are TRBV13 and TRBJ2-7, with TRBD1 as a possible D gene (5 bases). The CDR3 totals 14 residues. Germline lookup yields CDR1 PRHDT and CDR2 FYEKMQ (reference sequence). Trimming left V 1 base short and J 0 bases short, with 7 bases between. The CDR3 here is CASSLEGFSYEQYF. The CDR3 nucleotides are TGTGCCAGCAGCTTAGAGGGGTTCTCCTACGAGCAGTACTTC.

V gene TRBV7-3 combines with J gene TRBJ2-3, with 10 bases matching TRBD2. Germline CDR1 is SGHTA and CDR2 is FQGTGA. V gave up 3 bases and J gave up 0 bases; unmatched junction bases: 0. CDR3 size: 15 residues. CDR3 nucleotide sequence: TGTGCCAGCAGCTTGGGACTAGCGAGCACAGATACGCAGTATTTT. Protein sequence: CASSLGLASTDTQYF.

CDR3 sequence (DNA): TGTGCCAGCAGCCTTTCAGAGGGCGGGGAGCTGTTTTTT. Its translation is CASSLSEGGELFF. The chain couples TRBV7-7 to TRBJ2-2; D possibly corresponds to TRBD2 (5 bases). The germline gives CDR1 SSHAT, CDR2 FNYEAQ (reference sequence). Trimming left V 5 bases short and J 7 bases short, with 11 bases between. The CDR3 totals 13 residues.

The chain employs TRBV27 and TRBJ1-1; 8 bases match TRBD1. Germline V gene data show CDR1 as MNHEY and CDR2 as SMNVEV (reference sequence). The CDR3 runs 12 residues. The ends lost 10 bases at V and 5 bases at J; junction bases unmatched: 6. CDR3 coding DNA: TGTGCCACACAGGGGGTGAGTACTGAAGCTTTCTTT. Residues: CATQGVSTEAFF.

The chain employs TRBV27 and TRBJ1-3, with unresolved D. The V end was cut by 0 bases, the J end by 1 base, with 7 bases between. CDR3 length equals 15 residues. CDR1 MNHEY and CDR2 SMNVEV come from the germline V gene (reference sequence). The CDR3 sequence: CASSLSPRSGNTIYF. The CDR3 DNA follows: TGTGCCAGCAGTTTATCGCCCAGGTCTGGAAACACCATATATTTT.

This clone occurred once. The J gene is TRBJ1-4, the V gene TRBV6-6; 7 nucleotides agree with TRBD1. Germline lookup yields CDR1 MNHNY and CDR2 SVGAGI (reference sequence). The CDR3 is 16 residues long. The V and J ends lost 0 bases and 4 bases, in that order; junction bases with no gene match: 5. As DNA, the CDR3 is TGTGCCAGCAGTTACTCCCAGGGGGGAGGTAATGAAAAACTGTTTTTT. It codes for CASSYSQGGGNEKLFF.

This clone occurred once. The chain has TRBV5-4 and TRBJ1-2; TRBD1 matches 7 bases. V was clipped by 2 bases and J by 8 bases; unmatched bases: 6. Per the germline V gene, CDR1 is SGHNT and CDR2 is YYREEE (reference sequence). The CDR3 spans 13 residues. CDR3 region: CASSFKGALGYTF. CDR3 bases: TGTGCCAGCAGCTTCAAGGGGGCGCTCGGCTACACCTTC.

The rearrangement joins TRBV4-1 to TRBJ2-7; D may be TRBD2 (6 bases). Germline V gene sequence: CDR1 MGHRA, CDR2 YSYEKL. With 4 bases removed from V and 5 bases from J, the gap between germline ends came to 18 bases. There are 15 residues in the CDR3. CDR3 in DNA: TGCGCCAGCAGCCTCCTCGCCGGGAGTGTGAACGAGCAGTACTTC. Encoded protein: CASSLLAGSVNEQYF.

The chain recombines TRBV7-9 with TRBJ1-1, with D uncertain. The CDR3 sequence is 16 residues long. Germline CDR1 SEHNR, CDR2 FQNEAQ (reference sequence). Trimming removed 1 base from V and 6 bases from J, with 18 bases in between. This CDR3 is CASSLGLRGEGAEAFF. CDR3 DNA: TGTGCCAGCAGCTTAGGATTACGTGGTGAGGGCGCTGAAGCTTTCTTT.

The chain links TRBV7-9 to TRBJ1-3; TRBD1 might be the D (6 bases). The germline V and J ends were trimmed by 3 bases and 4 bases, with 19 bases remaining between them. The CDR3 loop spans 17 amino acids. CDR1 SEHNR and CDR2 FQNEAQ come from the germline V gene (reference sequence). CDR3 in amino acids: CASSFRYGRGQGNTIYF. As DNA, the CDR3 is TGTGCCAGCAGCTTTAGGTACGGTCGAGGACAGGGAAACACCATATATTTT.

The chain is built from TRBV7-8 and TRBJ2-2; 7 bases fit TRBD2. The germline V gene has CDR1 SGHVS and CDR2 FQNEAQ. Losses at the gene ends were 3 bases for V and 7 bases for J; bases not matched to a gene: 5. This CDR3 comprises 14 residues. This chain's CDR3 is CASSLAGRGGELFF. DNA for the CDR3: TGTGCCAGCAGCTTGGCAGGGAGGGGCGGGGAGCTGTTTTTT. The full variable domain, its missing parts supplied by reference TRBV7-8 and TRBJ2-2, is GAGVSQSPRYKVAKRGQDVALRCDPISGHVSLFWYQQALGQGPEFLTYFQNEAQLDKSGLPSDRFFAERPEGSVSTLKIQRTQQEDSAVYLCASSLAGRGGELFFGEGSRLTVL.

V is TRBV27 and J is TRBJ2-1, with TRBD1 as a possible D gene (5 bases). Trimming took off 10 bases at V and 5 bases at J, with 24 bases between the two ends. There are 16 residues in the CDR3. CDR1 is MNHEY and CDR2 is SMNVEV in the germline V gene (reference sequence). The CDR3 DNA reads TGTGCCACGGCGGTTTCAGACAGAGAGATCAACAATGAGCAGTTCTTC. Its protein is CATAVSDREINNEQFF.

The chain recombines TRBV20-1 with TRBJ2-3; D is uncertain. V lost 0 bases and J lost 5, with 3 bases in between. The CDR3 totals 11 residues. Per the germline V gene, CDR1 is DFQATT and CDR2 is SNEGSKA (reference sequence). CDR3 nucleotides: TGCAGTGCTAGAGACCTAGATACGCAGTATTTT. It yields the protein CSARDLDTQYF.

This rearrangement joins TRBV27 to TRBJ1-2; possibly TRBD1 for D (6 bases). This CDR3 contains 13 residues. The ends were cut back, 0 bases at V and 8 bases at J, with 10 bases in the middle. The V gene's germline CDR1 is MNHEY and CDR2 SMNVEV (reference sequence). CDR3 sequence reads: CASSLSRGYGYTF. The CDR3 DNA follows: TGTGCCAGCAGTTTATCAAGGGGGTACGGCTACACCTTC.

The rearrangement links TRBV13 to TRBJ1-2, with D tentatively TRBD1 (6 bases). The length of the CDR3 is 14 residues. The germline V gene has CDR1 PRHDT and CDR2 FYEKMQ (reference sequence). With 1 base removed from V and 4 bases from J, the gap between germline ends came to 10 bases. The CDR3 spells CASSLEQGSYGYTF. In DNA form, the CDR3 reads TGTGCCAGCAGCTTAGAACAGGGCTCCTATGGCTACACCTTC.

This clone appeared a single time. The chain couples TRBV6-1 to TRBJ1-1; 8 positions agree with TRBD1. CDR1 MNHNS and CDR2 SASEGT come from the germline V gene. J gave up 0 bases and V 11 bases, and 5 bases lay outside the gene matches. The CDR3 is 13 amino acids. The CDR3 here is CAASGQVNTEAFF. Here the CDR3 DNA reads TGTGCCGCATCGGGACAGGTGAACACTGAAGCTTTCTTT.

J is TRBJ2-7 and V is TRBV5-4; 8 nucleotides line up with TRBD2. Germline V gives CDR1 SGHNT, CDR2 YYREEE (reference sequence). There are 15 residues in the CDR3. Trimming took 2 bases from V and 4 from J; bases not matched to a gene: 8. As DNA, the CDR3 is TGTGCCAGCAGCTTAGGGAGCGGGAGTGGGTACGAGCAGTACTTC. Translating gives CASSLGSGSGYEQYF.

In this sample, this clone turned up once. The chain recombines TRBV28 with TRBJ1-2; 11 nucleotides match TRBD1. CDR1 and CDR2 (germline): MDHEN, SYDVKM. The CDR3 spans 14 residues. The trim removed 8 bases at V and 4 bases at J, leaving 6 bases unmatched. The CDR3 spells CASRGQGAFYGYTF. CDR3 nucleotide sequence: TGTGCCAGCCGCGGACAGGGGGCGTTCTATGGCTACACCTTC.

V is TRBV29-1 and J is TRBJ2-7; TRBD2 matches 10 bases. The V gene's germline CDR1 is SQVTM and CDR2 ANQGSEA. This CDR3 is built from 13 residues. The trim removed 6 bases at V and 4 bases at J, leaving 6 bases unmatched. CDR3: CSVASGSPYEQYF. In DNA form, the CDR3 reads TGCAGCGTGGCTAGCGGGAGTCCGTACGAGCAGTACTTC.

The chain couples TRBV10-3 to TRBJ2-3; 7 bases fit TRBD2. CDR1 is ENHRY and CDR2 is SYGVKD in the germline V gene. CDR3 length: 15 residues. V lost 4 bases to trimming and J lost 2 bases; unmatched junction nucleotides: 6. CDR3 nucleotide sequence: TGTGCCATCAGTGCCTTGAGCGGGGTCACAGATACGCAGTATTTT. This translates into CAISALSGVTDTQYF.

The CDR3 DNA reads as TGTGCCAGCAGTGAAAGAAGCGGGAGCCCCGGGGAGCTGTTTTTT. Protein sequence: CASSERSGSPGELFF. The rearrangement uses TRBV2 and TRBJ2-2; 8 bases line up with TRBD2. The CDR3 runs to 15 residues. Germline values: CDR1 SNHLY, CDR2 FYNNEI. Losses at the gene ends were 2 bases for V and 6 bases for J; bases not matched to a gene: 5.

The DNA for the CDR3 is TGCGCGACAGGTCCGTACAATGAGCAGTTCTTC. It codes for CATGPYNEQFF. The V and J genes are TRBV23-1 and TRBJ2-1, with D tentatively TRBD1 (6 bases). TRBV23-1 is marked as an open reading frame, function uncertain. CDR3 length: 11 residues.

The chain joins TRBV7-9 to TRBJ2-2; no definite D call. Germline V gives CDR1 SEHNR, CDR2 FQNEAQ (reference sequence). V shed 5 bases and J shed 5 bases, with 9 bases lying between them. The CDR3 contains 13 residues. The CDR3: CASSQLVTGELFF. The CDR3, as DNA: TGTGCCAGCAGCCAACTCGTTACCGGGGAGCTGTTTTTT.

This rearrangement joins TRBV7-9 to TRBJ1-2; D is uncertain. This CDR3 contains 12 residues. The germline V gene has CDR1 SEHNR and CDR2 FQNEAQ (reference sequence). V lost 5 bases and J lost 5, with 9 bases in between. In nucleotides, the CDR3 is TGTGCCAGCAGCCACGATCAGTATGGCTACACCTTC. Translating it yields CASSHDQYGYTF.

The gene calls are TRBV7-2 and TRBJ2-5; tentative D call: TRBD2 (6 bases). This CDR3 contains 18 residues. V was clipped by 8 bases and J by 1 base, with 26 bases between them. In germline, CDR1 is SGHTA, CDR2 FQGNSA. The CDR3 DNA is TGTGCCAGCGTACCCCGTCCGGGGCGGGGAGAACCCCAAGAGACCCAGTACTTC. It codes for CASVPRPGRGEPQETQYF.